Listed here are 12 T cell receptor beta chains from one sample, sequenced in a study of beta chain features in type 1 diabetes. Expressed TCRB transcripts were sequenced because the entire RNA isolate underwent reverse transcription. The table came from immunoSEQ multiplex PCR; TCRdb's copy has only in-frame clones and leaves some out. This sample has 350,000 to 450,000 clones, with around 13% found just once. Sequenced input: naive CD4+ T cells from blood. The receptors were sampled from a man aged 25-45 years in good health.

This clone was recorded a few times. J is TRBJ1-4 and V is TRBV9; no reliable D call. Trimming shortened V by 0 bases and J by 8 bases, and 14 bases separated the two germline ends. The CDR3 is made up of 15 amino acids. Germline V gene data show CDR1 as SGDLS and CDR2 as YYNGEE. The CDR3 nucleotides are TGTGCCAGCAGCGTAGGGGTGGGGAACGCCGAAAAACTGTTTTTT. Its translation: CASSVGVGNAEKLFF. Full variable domain (outside the CDR3, taken from reference TRBV9 and TRBJ1-4): DSGVTQTPKHLITATGQRVTLRCSPRSGDLSVYWYQQSLDQGLQFLIQYYNGEERAKGNILERFSAQQFPDLHSELNLSSLELGDSALYFCASSVGVGNAEKLFFGSGTQLSVL.

J is TRBJ2-5 and V is TRBV30, with D possibly matching TRBD2 (5 bases). CDR3 length: 15 amino acids. Trimming removed 3 bases at V and 2 bases at J, with 16 bases between. The germline V gene has CDR1 GTSNPN and CDR2 SVGIG (reference sequence). CDR3 sequence reads: CAWRLFPGFQETQYF. CDR3 bases: TGTGCCTGGAGATTATTCCCGGGATTTCAAGAGACCCAGTACTTC.

The chain recombines TRBV25-1 with TRBJ2-4; D unclear. The CDR3 runs to 11 residues. Germline assignment: CDR1 MGHDK and CDR2 SYGVNS. V was clipped by 5 bases and J by 8 bases, with 7 bases between them. CDR3 DNA sequence: TGTGCCAGCAGTAAGAATGACATTCAGTACTTC. Its translation: CASSKNDIQYF.

This chain connects TRBV4-1 to TRBJ1-2; TRBD1 is a possible D gene (6 bases). Germline lookup yields CDR1 MGHRA and CDR2 YSYEKL. Trimming shortened V by 6 bases and J by 7 bases, and 18 bases separated the two germline ends. This CDR3 contains 14 residues. The CDR3 loop is CASRAPGARGGYTF. CDR3 in DNA: TGCGCCAGCAGAGCGCCAGGGGCCCGTGGTGGCTACACCTTC.

This clone was detected only a few times. CDR3 in DNA: TGTGCCATCAGGGGAGAATTAGAGACCCAGTACTTC. As protein: CAIRGELETQYF. This chain uses TRBV10-3 with TRBJ2-5; tentative D call: TRBD2 (5 bases). This CDR3 region has 12 residues. Trimming stripped 6 bases from V and 4 bases from J, with 9 bases between. The germline V gene has CDR1 ENHRY and CDR2 SYGVKD.

J is TRBJ2-5 and V is TRBV11-2, with TRBD2 matching 9 bases. Germline-derived CDR1 and CDR2 are SGHAT and FQNNGV. The CDR3 spans 16 residues. With 5 bases clipped from V and 1 base from J, the junction kept 8 bases outside the gene matches. In DNA form, the CDR3 reads TGTGCCAGCAGCCAACGGACTAGCGCGCTCCAAGAGACCCAGTACTTC. It yields the protein CASSQRTSALQETQYF.

Note on this clone: Compared with germline, one end of the junction differs, possibly owing to a read error. J is TRBJ2-7 and V is TRBV10-3; 9 positions match TRBD1. The CDR3 runs to 15 residues. Looked up from germline, CDR1 is ENHRY and CDR2 is SYGVKD. CDR3 in DNA: TGTGCCATCAGAACGGCGGGACAGGGATCCTTCGAGCAGTACTTC. Encoded protein: CAIRTAGQGSFEQYF.

The chain couples TRBV30 to TRBJ2-1, with 12 bases aligning to TRBD2. This CDR3 contains 14 residues. Germline trimming cut 0 bases from V and 9 bases from J; bases unmatched to any gene: 3. CDR1 and CDR2 from the germline V gene are GTSNPN and SVGIG (reference sequence). CDR3 in amino acids: CAWSVRLAGAEQFF. The CDR3 DNA reads TGTGCCTGGAGTGTAAGACTAGCGGGGGCTGAGCAGTTCTTC.

This chain uses TRBV2 with TRBJ2-5; no firm D call. V was pared by 7 bases and J by 1 base, with 13 bases between. Germline CDR1 reads SNHLY; CDR2 reads FYNNEI. The CDR3 totals 14 residues. CDR3: CASKEVRPQETQYF. The CDR3, as DNA: TGTGCCAGCAAGGAAGTCAGACCCCAAGAGACCCAGTACTTC.

This sequence joins TRBV7-9 and TRBJ2-3; TRBD2 might be the D (5 bases). CDR3 length equals 11 residues. Germline V gene data show CDR1 as SEHNR and CDR2 as FQNEAQ (reference sequence). V was trimmed by 10 bases and J by 4 bases, leaving 9 bases between them. The CDR3 sequence is CATEAADTQYF. The DNA for the CDR3 is TGTGCCACCGAAGCGGCAGATACGCAGTATTTT.

The CDR3, as DNA: TGCAGCGTTGACTCGGGCGGAAACACCATATATTTT. Translation gives CSVDSGGNTIYF. The J gene is TRBJ1-3, the V gene TRBV29-1; D uncertain. Germline-derived CDR1 and CDR2 are SQVTM and ANQGSEA. This CDR3 comprises 12 residues. Trimming took off 3 bases at V and 4 bases at J, with 7 bases between the two ends.

This clone was detected only a few times. Different DNA sequences within this sample yield the same CDR3. The chain carries TRBV30 and TRBJ1-3, with D unresolved. The length of the CDR3 is 13 residues. The V and J ends lost 0 bases and 0 bases respectively, with 3 bases between them. Germline V CDR1 and CDR2: GTSNPN, SVGIG (reference sequence). DNA for the CDR3: TGTGCCTGGAGTGTCAGCTCTGGAAACACCATATATTTT. Protein: CAWSVSSGNTIYF. Drawing the rest from reference TRBV30 and TRBJ1-3, the complete variable domain is SQTIHQWPATLVQPVGSPLSLECTVEGTSNPNLYWYRQAAGRGLQLLFYSVGIGQISSEVPQNLSASRPQDRQFILSSKKLLLSDSGFYLCAWSVSSGNTIYFGEGSWLTVV.